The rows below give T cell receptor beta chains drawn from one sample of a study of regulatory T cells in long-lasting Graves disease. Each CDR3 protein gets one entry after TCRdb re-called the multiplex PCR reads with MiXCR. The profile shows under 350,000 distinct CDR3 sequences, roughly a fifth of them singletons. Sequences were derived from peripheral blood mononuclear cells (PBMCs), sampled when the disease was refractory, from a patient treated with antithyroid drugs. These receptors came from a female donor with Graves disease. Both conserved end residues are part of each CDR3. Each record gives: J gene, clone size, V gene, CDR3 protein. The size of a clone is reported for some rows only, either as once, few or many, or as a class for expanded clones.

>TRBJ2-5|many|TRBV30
CAWSVLQETQYF
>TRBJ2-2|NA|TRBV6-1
CASGQGNTGELFF
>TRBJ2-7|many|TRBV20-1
CSARALAGANIYEQYF
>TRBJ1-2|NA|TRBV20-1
CSAAGTLAGGYTF
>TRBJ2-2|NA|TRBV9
CASSVGGSVNTGELFF
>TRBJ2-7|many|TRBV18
CASSPSVTYEQYF
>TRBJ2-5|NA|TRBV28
CASSSVQGAQETQYF
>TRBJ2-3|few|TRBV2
CASSGLAGEDTQYF
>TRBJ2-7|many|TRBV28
CASSPSGFPRLEQYF
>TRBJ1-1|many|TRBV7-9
CASSFGGTDNTEAFF
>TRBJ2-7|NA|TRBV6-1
CASRRQGDPSEQYF
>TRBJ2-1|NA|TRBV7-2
CASSLVGNNEQFF
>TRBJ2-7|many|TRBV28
CASSFLPPGQGHYEQYF
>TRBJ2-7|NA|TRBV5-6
CASSLVTGHLYEQYF
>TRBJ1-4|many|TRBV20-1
CSARDSATNEKLFF
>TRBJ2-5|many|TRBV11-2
CASSLDLGGGQETQYF
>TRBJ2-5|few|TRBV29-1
CSVDHWTGKGQETQYF
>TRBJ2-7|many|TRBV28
CASCGTSSYEQYF
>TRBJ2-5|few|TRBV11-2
CASSLGVYQETQYF
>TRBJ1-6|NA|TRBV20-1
CSAGGNSPLHF
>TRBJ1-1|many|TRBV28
CASRRIEGTEAFF
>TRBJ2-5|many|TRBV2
CASSEPLANLQETQYF
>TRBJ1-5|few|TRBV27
CASSLHMDQPQHF
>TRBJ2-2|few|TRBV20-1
CSARDSGAGELFF
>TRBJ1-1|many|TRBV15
CATSRDKGPNTEAFF
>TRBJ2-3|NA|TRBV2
CASSLTSGNTDTQYF
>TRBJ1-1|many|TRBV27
CASSTMNTEAFF
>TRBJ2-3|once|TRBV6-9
CASSSGTGVFADTQYF
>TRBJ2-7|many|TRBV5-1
CASSLGLAVSYEQYF
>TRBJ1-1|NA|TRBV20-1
CSASWGAWGTEAFF
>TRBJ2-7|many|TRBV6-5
CASSYASAKYEQYF
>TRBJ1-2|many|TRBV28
CASSPGAWGYTF
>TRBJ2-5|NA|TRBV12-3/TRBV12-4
CASSRLTSGEETQYF
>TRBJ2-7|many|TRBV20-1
CSARGTGRYEQYF
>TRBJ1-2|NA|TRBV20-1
CSARALPTGSEGVIYGYTF
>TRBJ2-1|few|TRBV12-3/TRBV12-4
CASSSRDYSGINEQFF
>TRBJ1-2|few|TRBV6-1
CASSTGTDNYGYTF
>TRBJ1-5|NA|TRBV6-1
CASSTGGGYNQPQHF
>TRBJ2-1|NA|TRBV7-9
CASSPWTSGSYNEQFF
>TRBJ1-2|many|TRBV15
CATSPRRGARVYGYTF
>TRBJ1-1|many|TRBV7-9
CASSSGTPDEAFF
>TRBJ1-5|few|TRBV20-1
CSASGGLASNQPQHF
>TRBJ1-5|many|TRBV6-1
CASSTRQLGQPQHF